The entry below gives a single T cell receptor beta chain sequence along with its context. Its antigen is as yet unknown. The assay was immunoSEQ multiplex PCR, and TCRdb's table has in-frame clones only and misses some. The sample carries around 320,000 clones, more than 75% recorded once. These data originate in a study of Ad26.COV2.S vaccination and SARS-CoV-2 variants. Turning to the study itself: Vaccine-arm donor from the placebo-controlled COV1001 Ad26.COV2.S trial. Participants got Ad26.COV2.S intramuscularly, once or twice 56 days apart.

Overall study findings and caveats: Vaccinated individuals (as opposed to placebo recipients) had higher spike-specific TCR breadth.

This sample's treatment: 15 to 20 received Ad26.COV2.S at low or high dose, single or two shots; 5 received placebo; per-sample allocation not given. After the first vaccine or placebo injection, samples were drawn on day 63. An Ad26 vector expressing Wuhan-strain SARS-CoV-2 spike constituted the vaccine. V shed 6 bases and J shed 3 bases, with 21 bases lying between them. Germline V gene sequence: CDR1 MNHNY, CDR2 SVGAGI (reference sequence). The CDR3 spans 16 residues. This receptor was obtained from a person aged 18 to 65 who received the Ad26.COV2.S COVID-19 vaccine or a placebo. This rearrangement joins TRBV6-6 to TRBJ2-7; TRBD2 might be the D (5 bases). The source material was peripheral blood, sampled in a trial of Ad26.COV2.S vaccine versus placebo. The CDR3 sequence is CASRERVANPYYEQYF. In DNA form, the CDR3 reads TGTGCCAGCAGAGAGAGGGTAGCGAACCCATACTACGAGCAGTACTTC.